Following are 30 T cell receptor beta chains from one sample sequenced in a study of T cells in tuberculosis. Assay used: immunoSEQ multiplex PCR; TCRdb lists only in-frame clones, some missing. The sample yields approximately 29,000 clones, 90% seen once. Sequencing used PBMCs. These receptors all stem from a donor aged 10 to 29 with latent tuberculosis or without tuberculosis infection.

The gene calls are TRBV2 and TRBJ2-1; the D gene is possibly TRBD2 (6 bases). The germline V gene encodes CDR1 SNHLY and CDR2 FYNNEI. CDR3 size: 17 residues. Trimming removed 7 bases from V and 3 bases from J, with 22 bases in between. In nucleotides, the CDR3 is TGTGCCAGCATGGTAGCGGATGGCGGGGTGAGCTACAATGAGCAGTTCTTC. Encoded protein: CASMVADGGVSYNEQFF.

This CDR3 reads CAISLSLAGDNEQFF. As DNA, the CDR3 is TGTGCCATCAGTCTTTCACTAGCGGGGGACAATGAGCAGTTCTTC. The V call is TRBV10-3, the J call TRBJ2-1, with TRBD2 matching over 11 bases. From germline, CDR1 is ENHRY and CDR2 SYGVKD. The CDR3 spans 15 residues. The V gene end was trimmed by 5 bases and the J gene end by 5 bases; junction bases not matched to a gene: 5.

The CDR3 sequence is CASRTTGGVAKNIQYF. Here the CDR3 DNA reads TGTGCCAGCAGAACGACAGGGGGGGTAGCCAAAAACATTCAGTACTTC. The chain couples TRBV28 to TRBJ2-4, with TRBD1 matching 9 bases. J was trimmed by 0 bases and V by 6 bases; bases with no gene match: 6. This CDR3 region has 16 residues. CDR1 is MDHEN, CDR2 SYDVKM, per germline.

The V and J genes are TRBV5-6 and TRBJ1-2, with D possibly being TRBD1 (6 bases). CDR3 length equals 15 residues. Trimming cost V 0 bases and J 1 base, with 10 bases left between them. Germline V CDR1 and CDR2: SGHDT, YYEEEE. CDR3 loop: CASSLVGRGNYGYTF. In DNA, the CDR3 is TGTGCCAGCAGCTTGGTAGGCAGGGGTAACTATGGCTACACCTTC.

The chain links TRBV7-2 to TRBJ2-5, with TRBD2 matching 14 bases. Germline loops: CDR1 SGHTA, CDR2 FQGNSA. J was trimmed by 7 bases and V by 5 bases; bases with no gene match: 9. This CDR3 is 16 amino acids long. The CDR3 DNA follows: TGTGCCAGCAGCCCTACGGGACTAGCGGGGGTGGGGACCCAGTACTTC. It yields the protein CASSPTGLAGVGTQYF.

The V gene is TRBV19, the J gene TRBJ1-1; the match to TRBD1 covers 9 bases. The germline CDR1 and CDR2 sequences are LNHDA and SQIVND (reference sequence). The V and J ends lost 7 bases and 10 bases, in that order; junction bases with no gene match: 7. The CDR3 extends over 12 amino acids. The CDR3 DNA is TGTGCCAGTACCCCGACAGGGGGGGCAGCTTTCTTT. Residues: CASTPTGGAAFF.

This clone turned up a few times. The rearrangement uses TRBV7-2 and TRBJ1-1, with 8 bases identical to TRBD1. Germline V gives CDR1 SGHTA, CDR2 FQGNSA. The junction had 4 bases not matched to a gene; V was cut back by 8 bases and J by 2 bases. This CDR3 contains 13 residues. The CDR3 region is CASGQGANTEAFF. For the CDR3, the DNA is TGTGCCAGCGGGCAGGGGGCAAACACTGAAGCTTTCTTT. Supplemented by reference TRBV7-2 and TRBJ1-1, the full variable domain reads GAGVSQSPSNKVTEKGKDVELRCDPISGHTALYWYRQSLGQGLEFLIYFQGNSAPDKSGLPSDRFSAERTGGSVSTLTIQRTQQEDSAVYLCASGQGANTEAFFGQGTRLTVV.

J is TRBJ2-7 and V is TRBV7-8, with TRBD1 matching 9 bases. Trimming removed 5 bases from V and 9 bases from J; junction bases left unmatched: 17. The CDR3 sequence is 16 residues long. Germline CDR1 reads SGHVS; CDR2 reads FQNEAQ. The chain's CDR3 is CASSPYRGPGEKGQYF. The CDR3 region has the DNA TGTGCCAGCAGCCCCTACAGGGGGCCGGGCGAAAAAGGGCAGTACTTC.

The V and J genes are TRBV5-1 and TRBJ2-1; a possible D gene is TRBD2 (5 bases). CDR1 and CDR2 (germline): SGHRS, YFSETQ. Trimming shortened V by 2 bases and J by 0 bases, and 18 bases separated the two germline ends. This CDR3 region has 18 residues. The CDR3 here is CASSLNPSRLLSYNEQFF. In nucleotides, the CDR3 is TGCGCCAGCAGCTTAAACCCGAGCCGACTACTCTCCTACAATGAGCAGTTCTTC.

The gene calls are TRBV5-1 and TRBJ1-3; D is undetermined. Germline values: CDR1 SGHRS, CDR2 YFSETQ. This CDR3 is 17 amino acids long. Trimming took 4 bases from V and 0 from J, leaving 17 bases between them. DNA of the CDR3: TGCGCCAGCAGCCTCTACCCTCCGGGGAACTCTGGAAACACCATATATTTT. Its translation is CASSLYPPGNSGNTIYF.

This chain joins TRBV5-6 and TRBJ1-5, with TRBD1 as a possible D gene (5 bases). CDR1 is SGHDT and CDR2 is YYEEEE in the germline V gene. Trimming took 2 bases from V and 3 from J, leaving 12 bases between them. The CDR3 is made up of 15 amino acids. This CDR3 is CASSLMTEYNQPQHF. As DNA, the CDR3 is TGTGCCAGCAGCTTAATGACAGAATACAATCAGCCCCAGCATTTT.

The chain links TRBV7-9 to TRBJ2-1; a weak D match, TRBD2 (5 bases). This CDR3 comprises 14 residues. The ends were cut back, 5 bases at V and 6 bases at J, with 14 bases in the middle. CDR1 is SEHNR, CDR2 FQNEAQ, per germline (reference sequence). The CDR3 DNA sequence: TGTGCCAGCAGCCCCGCTGGACGGGGCAATGAGCAGTTCTTC. This sequence encodes CASSPAGRGNEQFF.

The rearrangement links TRBV6-1 to TRBJ1-5; a weak D match, TRBD1 (5 bases). This CDR3 comprises 15 residues. Germline CDR1 and CDR2: MNHNS and SASEGT. V lost 6 bases and J lost 1, with 13 bases in between. The CDR3 DNA sequence: TGTGCCAGCAGGGAACAGGCGATGAGCAATCAGCCCCAGCATTTT. It translates to CASREQAMSNQPQHF.

This clone was seen only a few times. The chain carries TRBV28 and TRBJ2-7; D perhaps matches TRBD1 (5 bases). There are 16 residues in the CDR3. V was pared by 5 bases and J by 4 bases, with 21 bases between. CDR1 is MDHEN and CDR2 is SYDVKM in the germline V gene. The CDR3 here is CASSLPNQGFVYEQYF. The CDR3 DNA reads TGTGCCAGCAGTCTCCCAAACCAGGGATTTGTGTACGAGCAGTACTTC.

The J gene is TRBJ1-2, the V gene TRBV19; maybe TRBD1 (6 bases). Germline V gene sequence: CDR1 LNHDA, CDR2 SQIVND (reference sequence). The ends were cut back, 6 bases at V and 1 base at J, with 12 bases in the middle. This CDR3 has 14 residues. DNA for the CDR3: TGTGCCAGTAGGGGGGTGGACAGTAACTATGGCTACACCTTC. Translating gives CASRGVDSNYGYTF.

The V call is TRBV28, the J call TRBJ2-1; D uncertain. The length of the CDR3 is 13 residues. Germline V CDR1 and CDR2: MDHEN, SYDVKM. V dropped 4 bases and J dropped 8 bases, with 12 bases sitting between them. The CDR3 DNA sequence: TGTGCCAGCAGTTCGGTCTTAGTCTATGAGCAGTTCTTC. Its translation is CASSSVLVYEQFF.

The rearrangement uses TRBV18 and TRBJ2-5; D possibly corresponds to TRBD2 (5 bases). The V gene's germline CDR1 is KGHSH and CDR2 LQKENI. V was shortened by 5 bases and J by 5 bases, with 15 bases between the two germline ends. The CDR3 length is 14 residues. CDR3 sequence (DNA): TGTGCCAGCTCAGCCCGCGGGCGGGTGGAGACCCAGTACTTC. This translates into CASSARGRVETQYF.

The chain uses TRBV29-1 and TRBJ2-5, with 8 bases fitting TRBD1. CDR1 is SQVTM, CDR2 ANQGSEA, per germline. The length of the CDR3 is 12 residues. V was pared by 6 bases and J by 7 bases, with 7 bases of the junction left unmatched. The CDR3 region is CSVRTGMGTQYF. The DNA of the CDR3 is TGCAGCGTAAGGACAGGGATGGGGACCCAGTACTTC.

The chain links TRBV23-1 to TRBJ2-7; TRBD2 might be the D (5 bases). TRBV23-1 belongs to the ORF category, with a function that is uncertain. The CDR3 runs to 11 residues. V shed 10 bases and J shed 3 bases, with 10 bases lying between them. This CDR3 is CATPGVYEQYF. DNA for the CDR3: TGCGCCACCCCCGGGGTCTACGAGCAGTACTTC.

The CDR3 protein is CASSQINGQGFGYTF. CDR3 DNA sequence: TGCGCCAGCAGCCAAATTAATGGGCAGGGGTTTGGCTACACCTTC. This rearrangement joins TRBV4-3 to TRBJ1-2; D is perhaps TRBD1 (6 bases). Germline CDR1 reads LGHNA; CDR2 reads YSLEER. V gave up 2 bases and J gave up 7 bases, with 17 bases separating them. The CDR3 is 15 amino acids.

The J gene is TRBJ2-5, the V gene TRBV7-6, with D tentatively TRBD2 (6 bases). V lost 5 bases, J lost 5 bases, and 9 bases lay in between. CDR1 is SGHVS and CDR2 is FNYEAQ in the germline V gene. The CDR3 covers 12 residues. CDR3: CASSPLAETQYF. In DNA form, the CDR3 reads TGTGCCAGCAGCCCGCTAGCGGAGACCCAGTACTTC. The full variable domain, in which reference TRBV7-6 and TRBJ2-5 provide the parts outside the CDR3, is GAGVSQSPRYKVTKRGQDVALRCDPISGHVSLYWYRQALGQGPEFLTYFNYEAQQDKSGLPNDRFSAERPEGSISTLTIQRTEQRDSAMYRCASSPLAETQYFGPGTRLLVL.

This chain's CDR3 is CASSSGVHVETQYF. For the CDR3, the DNA is TGTGCCAGCAGTTCAGGTGTTCATGTTGAGACCCAGTACTTC. This chain links TRBV28 with TRBJ2-5; D is undetermined. Germline lookup yields CDR1 MDHEN and CDR2 SYDVKM. Trimming took 4 bases from V and 5 from J, leaving 14 bases between them. The CDR3 runs 14 residues.

The sample holds one count of this clone. The chain is built from TRBV5-4 and TRBJ2-3; 13 bases are shared with TRBD2. Germline CDR1 reads SGHNT; CDR2 reads YYREEE (reference sequence). V gave up 4 bases and J gave up 0 bases; unmatched junction bases: 5. This CDR3 is 17 amino acids long. The CDR3 DNA is TGTGCCAGCAGCCTAGGACTAGCGGGGGCCAGCACAGATACGCAGTATTTT. Translation gives CASSLGLAGASTDTQYF.

The rearrangement joins TRBV18 to TRBJ2-7; unclear D gene. Germline assignment: CDR1 KGHSH and CDR2 LQKENI. Trimming stripped 4 bases from V and 1 base from J, with 8 bases between. The CDR3 covers 13 residues. The CDR3 DNA sequence: TGTGCCAGCTCACAGAGTCTTTCCTACGAGCAGTACTTC. Encoded protein: CASSQSLSYEQYF.

The V gene is TRBV29-1, the J gene TRBJ2-7, with D perhaps TRBD2 (5 bases). V was shortened by 1 base and J by 1 base, with 23 bases between the two germline ends. Germline CDR1 is SQVTM and CDR2 is ANQGSEA. This CDR3 comprises 18 residues. The CDR3 protein is CSVEVGSGKGRRSYEQYF. For the CDR3, the DNA is TGCAGCGTTGAAGTGGGGTCGGGGAAGGGAAGGAGGTCCTACGAGCAGTACTTC.

The V call is TRBV4-3, the J call TRBJ2-3; 7 bases map to TRBD1. The germline gives CDR1 LGHNA, CDR2 YSLEER. The CDR3 runs 17 residues. Unmatched junction bases numbered 9, after V lost 0 bases and J lost 3 bases. The CDR3 sequence: CASSQDPTGKATDTQYF. In DNA, the CDR3 is TGCGCCAGCAGCCAAGATCCGACAGGGAAGGCGACAGATACGCAGTATTTT.

V gene TRBV5-1 combines with J gene TRBJ1-6; D possibly corresponds to TRBD1 (6 bases). Germline values: CDR1 SGHRS, CDR2 YFSETQ. Between the trimmed V and J ends, which lost 4 bases and 10 bases, there was a span of 15 bases. CDR3 length: 14 amino acids. The CDR3 region has the DNA TGCGCCAGCAGCCCCAGGGGCGAAGGGTCACCCCTCCACTTT. This sequence encodes CASSPRGEGSPLHF.

The rearrangement joins TRBV9 to TRBJ2-5; TRBD2 agrees at 11 bases. The CDR3 contains 15 residues. J lost 2 bases, V lost 2 bases, and 2 bases had no gene match. Germline-derived CDR1 and CDR2 are SGDLS and YYNGEE. The CDR3 sequence: CASSVGTSGQETQYF. In nucleotides, the CDR3 is TGTGCCAGCAGCGTCGGGACTAGCGGTCAAGAGACCCAGTACTTC.

This sequence joins TRBV6-5 and TRBJ1-2; TRBD1 might be the D (5 bases). This CDR3 is built from 15 residues. V was pared by 2 bases and J by 6 bases, with 16 bases between. Germline-derived CDR1 and CDR2 are MNHEY and SVGAGI. The DNA for the CDR3 is TGTGCCAGCAGTTACGGGACGGGAGGATCAAATGGCTACACCTTC. It codes for CASSYGTGGSNGYTF.

The J gene is TRBJ2-7, the V gene TRBV7-6; a weak D match, TRBD1 (5 bases). CDR1 and CDR2 from the germline V gene are SGHVS and FNYEAQ. This CDR3 is built from 14 residues. Trimming pared 1 base from V and 0 bases from J, leaving 7 bases between. DNA of the CDR3: TGTGCCAGCAGCTTAGGTGACAGCTCCTACGAGCAGTACTTC. Protein product: CASSLGDSSYEQYF.